This T cell receptor (beta chain) was sequenced in a study of blood T cell repertoires in COVID-19 (dated by TCRdb to about 2020). Regarding the complete study: Samples from collaborators originated in the United States, Italy and Spain and spanned both the acute and convalescent phases of COVID-19. Samples were obtained from the ongoing ImmuneRACE study (first 160 participants) and from some 1,300 subjects provided by 6 global collaborators. Sample metadata almost always included a de-identified subject ID, COVID-19 status, age in years and sex. Where available, HLA class I and class II types were obtained from metadata supplied by the sample provider rather than from assay-based typing. The repertoires were made available in a free public database intended to serve as a resource for research on the immune response to SARS-CoV-2. The dataset comprised deeply sampled blood TCRbeta repertoires from subjects exposed to, actively infected with, or recovered from COVID-19. The material from the prospective study consisted of cDNA or gDNA derived from T cells, B-cell-depleted T cells, or PBMCs. Overall study results and their limits: How much clinical and demographic metadata was included differed by source and by participant, and the metadata was provided uncurated.

TCRbeta CDR3 regions were amplified from genomic DNA using the immunoSEQ Assay, a bias-controlled multiplex PCR. The source study handled its data this way. Within the assay, amplification of reference gene primers was used to estimate how many nucleated cells each sample contained. Sequence reads were collapsed and filtered to measure the absolute abundance of every unique TCRbeta CDR3 rearrangement. For each sample, productive Simpson clonality was calculated as the square root of Simpson's diversity index over productive rearrangements. Drawn from immuneACCESS, this table holds only the in-frame rearrangements with V and J called that TCRdb kept. Clones are partly lost; checked studies trace under half to an unresolved V gene and leave the rest unexplained. V, J and clone size are taken as reported in that table, and D and trimming were inferred from the DNA itself. The sample table contains approximately 100,000 clones; only one count was recorded for 80% to 90% of them. More than 4.5% of the sample comes from the top ten.

There are 15 amino acids in the CDR3, from cysteine to phenylalanine inclusive. Kept here is only the CDR3 DNA, which spans 45 bases and is read in frame from base 1. CDR1 SGHTA and CDR2 FQGNSA are derived from the germline V gene. The germline ends are 8 bases apart after V is trimmed by 1 base and J by 1 base. In the case of this clone: It lacks a known antigen. Base qualities are not provided; no much larger clone lies one nucleotide away.

The collaborating institutions used their own protocols to collect whole blood in K2EDTA tubes. For TCRbeta analysis, collaborators shipped samples in one of three forms: frozen whole blood, isolated PBMCs, or DNA extracted from either of those sample types. The sample consisted of peripheral blood. The receptor was isolated from a woman older than 75 with active COVID-19. The rearranged segments are TRBV7-2 and TRBJ1-5, with TRBD1 perhaps the D gene, on 5 matching bases. The CDR3: CASSLEGVSNQPQHF. The DNA sequence is as follows: TGTGCCAGCAGCTTAGAAGGGGTGAGCAATCAGCCCCAGCATTTT.